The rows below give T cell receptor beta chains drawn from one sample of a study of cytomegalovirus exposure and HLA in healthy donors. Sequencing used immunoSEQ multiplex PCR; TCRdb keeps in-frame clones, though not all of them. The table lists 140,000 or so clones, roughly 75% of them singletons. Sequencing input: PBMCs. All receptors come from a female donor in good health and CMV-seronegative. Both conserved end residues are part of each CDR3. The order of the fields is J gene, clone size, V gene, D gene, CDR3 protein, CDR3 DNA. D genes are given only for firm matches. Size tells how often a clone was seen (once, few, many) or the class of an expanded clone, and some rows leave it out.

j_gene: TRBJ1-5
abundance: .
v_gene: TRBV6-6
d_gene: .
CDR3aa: CASSLTNNQPQHF
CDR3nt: TGTGCCAGCAGCCTCACAAATAATCAGCCCCAGCATTTT

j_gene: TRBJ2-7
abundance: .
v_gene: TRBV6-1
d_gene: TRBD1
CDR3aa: CASEGQGFYEQYF
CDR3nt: TGTGCCAGCGAAGGACAGGGGTTCTACGAGCAGTACTTC

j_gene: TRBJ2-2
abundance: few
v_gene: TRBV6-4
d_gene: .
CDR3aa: CASSNGTGELFF
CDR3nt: TGTGCCAGCAGTAACGGGACCGGGGAGCTGTTTTTT

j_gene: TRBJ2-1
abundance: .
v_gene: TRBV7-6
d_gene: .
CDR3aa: CASSLAAGARDEQFF
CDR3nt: TGTGCCAGCAGCTTAGCGGCGGGGGCAAGGGATGAGCAGTTCTTC

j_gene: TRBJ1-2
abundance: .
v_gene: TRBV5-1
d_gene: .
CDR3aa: CASNLGASDGYTF
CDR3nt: TGCGCCAGCAACCTAGGTGCGTCGGATGGCTACACCTTC

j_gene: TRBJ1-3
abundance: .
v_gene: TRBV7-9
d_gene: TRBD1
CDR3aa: CASSLRGQETHTGNTIYF
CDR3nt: TGTGCCAGCAGCTTAAGGGGACAGGAGACTCATACTGGAAACACCATATATTTT

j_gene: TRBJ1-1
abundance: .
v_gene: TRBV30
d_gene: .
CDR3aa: CAWSVRRGCEAFF
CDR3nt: TGTGCCTGGAGTGTACGGAGAGGATGTGAAGCTTTCTTT

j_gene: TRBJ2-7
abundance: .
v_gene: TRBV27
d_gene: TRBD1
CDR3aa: CASSFGPPGQGSYEQYF
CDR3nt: TGTGCCAGCAGTTTTGGTCCCCCGGGACAGGGGTCCTACGAGCAGTACTTC

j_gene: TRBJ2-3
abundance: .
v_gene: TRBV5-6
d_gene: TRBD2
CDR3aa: CASSTPSGGATDTQYF
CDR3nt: TGTGCCAGCAGCACCCCTAGCGGGGGGGCCACAGATACGCAGTATTTT

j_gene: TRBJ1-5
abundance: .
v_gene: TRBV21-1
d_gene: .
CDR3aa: CASSKVNRGYQPQHF
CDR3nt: TGTGCCAGCAGCAAAGTGAACAGGGGTTACCAGCCCCAGCATTTT

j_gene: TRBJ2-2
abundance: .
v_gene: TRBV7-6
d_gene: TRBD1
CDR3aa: CASSKRARDRVSGELFF
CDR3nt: TGTGCCAGCAGCAAACGCGCCCGGGACAGGGTGTCCGGGGAGCTGTTTTTT

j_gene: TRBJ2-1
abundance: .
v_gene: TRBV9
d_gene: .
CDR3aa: CASSGSRGIDEQFF
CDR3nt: TGTGCCAGCAGCGGATCACGGGGAATCGATGAGCAGTTCTTC